A single count supports the clone carrying this T cell receptor (beta chain). The sample belongs to a study of blood T cell repertoires in COVID-19. Across the whole study: Nucleic acid was either cDNA or gDNA, and it came from T cells, B-cell-depleted T cells, or PBMCs.

The table came from immunoSEQ multiplex PCR; TCRdb's copy has only in-frame clones and leaves some out. This sample has roughly 150,000 clones, with roughly 84% found just once. Per germline, CDR1 MDHEN and CDR2 SYDVKM. V lost 8 bases to trimming and J lost 3 bases; unmatched junction nucleotides: 7. This CDR3 contains 14 residues. This chain connects TRBV28 to TRBJ1-3; TRBD1 aligns across 7 bases. Material for sequencing was PBMCs or T cells enriched from blood (not recorded which). This receptor was taken from a man in his 70s who had been exposed to COVID-19. The CDR3 DNA is TGTGCCAGCCAGGAGGGGGCAAGTGGAAACACCATATATTTT. Protein: CASQEGASGNTIYF.